The rows below give T cell receptor beta chains drawn from one sample of a study of blood T cell repertoires in COVID-19. TCRdb's copy holds only in-frame clones and misses some; the assay was immunoSEQ multiplex PCR. Among about 140,000 clones listed, over 75% were seen once. The specimen sequenced was peripheral blood. The receptors come from a man aged 65-85 years with acute or convalescent COVID-19. CDR3s include the opening cysteine and the closing phenylalanine or tryptophan. The D gene is left open where the match is weak. Clone size is not always given. Where it is, it says once, few, many or a class for expanded clones.

V	size	J	D	CDR3	DNA
TRBV24-1	-	TRBJ1-2	-	CATSDPVLGYTF	TGTGCCACCAGTGACCCTGTTCTGGGCTACACCTTC
TRBV5-8	-	TRBJ2-3	TRBD1	CASSTPYRGPVNTQYF	TGTGCCAGCAGTACGCCTTACAGGGGTCCTGTGAATACGCAGTATTTT
TRBV5-1	-	TRBJ2-7	TRBD2	CASSKGLSLGYEQYF	TGCGCCAGCAGCAAGGGACTATCCTTGGGCTACGAGCAGTACTTC
TRBV18	few	TRBJ1-1	-	CASSALQGGGTEAFF	TGTGCCAGCTCAGCATTACAGGGCGGTGGCACTGAAGCTTTCTTT
TRBV12-2	-	TRBJ1-5	-	CASRLVGGARNQPQHF	TGTGCAAGTCGCTTAGTAGGGGGGGCGCGCAATCAGCCCCAGCATTTT
TRBV7-6	-	TRBJ1-1	-	CASSPKLGRGNTEAFF	TGTGCCAGCAGCCCTAAGCTAGGCAGGGGGAACACTGAAGCTTTCTTT
TRBV5-5	-	TRBJ2-7	TRBD2	CASSLLAGGLVEQYF	TGTGCCAGCAGCTTACTAGCGGGGGGGCTCGTCGAGCAGTACTTC
TRBV28	-	TRBJ1-2	-	CASSPSQAFYGYTF	TGTGCCAGCAGTCCGTCACAGGCCTTCTATGGCTACACCTTC
TRBV7-3	-	TRBJ2-2	-	CASSGKLASETGELFF	TGTGCCAGCTCGGGGAAATTGGCTAGCGAGACCGGGGAGCTGTTTTTT
TRBV6-4	-	TRBJ1-1	-	CASSAQANTEAFF	TGTGCCAGCAGTGCCCAAGCGAACACTGAAGCTTTCTTT
TRBV6-5	-	TRBJ2-7	TRBD1	CASSDRASYEQYF	TGTGCCAGCAGCGACAGGGCCTCCTACGAGCAGTACTTC
TRBV27	-	TRBJ2-6	-	CASSLSPSGYYSGANVLTF	TGTGCCAGCAGTTTATCTCCCTCGGGGTATTACTCTGGGGCCAACGTCCTGACTTTC
TRBV9	-	TRBJ1-1	-	CASSPGTANTEAFF	TGTGCCAGCAGCCCCGGGACTGCGAACACTGAAGCTTTCTTT
TRBV6-1	-	TRBJ2-7	-	CASSEGPGPYEQYF	TGTGCCAGCAGTGAAGGTCCCGGTCCCTACGAGCAGTACTTC
TRBV5-1	-	TRBJ2-4	TRBD1	CASSDKTGGGKNIQYF	TGCGCCAGCAGTGATAAGACAGGGGGAGGCAAAAACATTCAGTACTTC
TRBV6-5	-	TRBJ2-7	-	CASSLSHLVTDEQYF	TGTGCCAGCAGTCTTTCCCATTTAGTAACAGACGAGCAGTACTTC
TRBV10-3	-	TRBJ2-1	-	CAISGGQRSNEFYEQFF	TGTGCCATCAGTGGCGGCCAGCGGTCGAATGAGTTTTATGAGCAGTTCTTC